Shown below are 23 T cell receptor beta chains from a single sample sequenced in a study of CXCR3-negative and CXCR3-positive naive CD8 T cells. It was by 5' RACE with UMI labels that the TRB cDNA libraries were prepared. TCRdb reanalyzed the 5' RACE reads and collapses them to one entry per CDR3 protein, without DNA. Its listing shows about 130,000 distinct CDR3 sequences. Findings and caveats of the study: Researchers report that CXCR3-positive naive cells carry more hydrophobic TRB CDR3s than CXCR3-negative naive cells.

What these receptors recognize is not known. Sequenced material: naive CXCR3+ CD8+ T cells from blood. Subset in this sample: CD45RO-CCR7+CD27+CD95- naive CD8+ T cells expressing CXCR3 (TNR3+). All receptors come from a human donor in good health. Some clones in this sample may be carry-over from other donors' samples.

The rearrangement uses TRBV29-1 and TRBJ1-2; TCRdb's D call of TRBD1 is untestable without DNA. This CDR3 is built from 13 residues. Germline CDR1 is SQVTM and CDR2 is ANQGSEA. This CDR3 is CSVPGGGPAGYTF.

V is TRBV28 and J is TRBJ2-7; TCRdb's D call, TRBD1, is unchecked because there is no DNA. The CDR3 consists of 14 residues. Germline-derived CDR1 and CDR2 are MDHEN and SYDVKM. CDR3 sequence reads: CASSTGQGGYEQYF.

The rearrangement links TRBV28 to TRBJ2-7; TCRdb outputs TRBD2, but without DNA this stays unchecked. The CDR3 length is 15 residues. CDR1 is MDHEN, CDR2 SYDVKM, per germline. The CDR3 loop is CASRLTSGRAHEQYF.

The genes are TRBV9 and TRBJ2-7; TCRdb gives TRBD1 as the D gene, but with no DNA this cannot be confirmed. Germline-derived CDR1 and CDR2 are SGDLS and YYNGEE. CDR3 size: 16 residues. This CDR3 reads CASSLTGERAQGEQYF.

CDR3 sequence reads: CASSFGLAFSGEQFF. The gene calls are TRBV27 and TRBJ2-1; with no DNA, the TCRdb D assignment of TRBD2 cannot be verified. This CDR3 has 15 amino acids. Germline-derived CDR1 and CDR2 are MNHEY and SMNVEV (reference sequence).

The V gene is TRBV3-1, the J gene TRBJ2-2. This CDR3 has 12 residues. Germline CDR1 reads LGHDT; CDR2 reads YNNKEL (reference sequence). CDR3 sequence: CASSRNTGELFF.

The chain has TRBV12-3 or TRBV12-4 and TRBJ2-7. The CDR3 contains 14 residues. The chain's CDR3 is CASSLDIDLYEQYF.

J is TRBJ2-7 and V is TRBV7-8; TCRdb's assignment of TRBD2 cannot be checked, as there is no DNA. CDR3 length: 15 amino acids. Germline CDR1 reads SGHVS; CDR2 reads FQNEAQ. The CDR3 sequence: CASSRGEGFYYEQYF.

This rearrangement joins TRBV12-3 or TRBV12-4 to TRBJ1-2; TCRdb selects TRBD1, and the lack of DNA leaves this call unchecked. The CDR3 contains 14 residues. CDR3 in amino acids: CASSPVDSLYGYTF.

The V call is TRBV7-9, the J call TRBJ2-7; no DNA is available, so the TRBD1 call from TCRdb remains unchecked. The CDR3 spans 13 residues. Germline V gives CDR1 SEHNR, CDR2 FQNEAQ (reference sequence). CDR3 amino acids: CASSLGEPYEQYF.

The chain joins TRBV7-8 to TRBJ2-1; TCRdb selects TRBD2, and the lack of DNA leaves this call unchecked. Germline CDR1 is SGHVS and CDR2 is FQNEAQ. This CDR3 contains 19 residues. CDR3 amino acids: CASSKRVVAGGPPGNEQFF.

The rearrangement uses TRBV11-1 and TRBJ2-1; the TCRdb D gene call, TRBD2, has no DNA to confirm it. CDR3 size: 17 residues. CDR1 SGHAT and CDR2 FQDESV come from the germline V gene (reference sequence). CDR3 in amino acids: CASSNNLAGGPYNEQFF. Together with reference TRBV11-1 and TRBJ2-1, the CDR3 gives the full variable domain: EAEVAQSPRYKITEKSQAVAFWCDPISGHATLYWYRQILGQGPELLVQFQDESVVDDSQLPKDRFSAERLKGVDSTLKIQPAELGDSAMYLCASSNNLAGGPYNEQFFGPGTRLTVL.

The V call is TRBV7-9, the J call TRBJ2-7; there is no DNA to check the TCRdb D call of TRBD2. Germline V gene sequence: CDR1 SEHNR, CDR2 FQNEAQ (reference sequence). The CDR3 totals 17 residues. The CDR3 spells CASSPGLAGTIPYEQYF.

The chain recombines TRBV29-1 with TRBJ2-3; TCRdb calls TRBD2, which cannot be checked without DNA. CDR1 is SQVTM, CDR2 ANQGSEA, per germline. This CDR3 is 13 amino acids long. The CDR3 reads CSATDLRTDTQYF.

The rearrangement uses TRBV9 and TRBJ1-6; TCRdb selects TRBD1, and the lack of DNA leaves this call unchecked. Germline CDR1 SGDLS, CDR2 YYNGEE. The CDR3 has 16 residues. The CDR3 loop is CASSGQGGFGNSPLHF. The full variable domain, its missing parts supplied by reference TRBV9 and TRBJ1-6, is DSGVTQTPKHLITATGQRVTLRCSPRSGDLSVYWYQQSLDQGLQFLIQYYNGEERAKGNILERFSAQQFPDLHSELNLSSLELGDSALYFCASSGQGGFGNSPLHFGNGTRLTVT.

This chain joins TRBV29-1 and TRBJ1-4; TCRdb returns TRBD1, unconfirmable since there is no DNA. CDR1 is SQVTM and CDR2 is ANQGSEA in the germline V gene. CDR3 length: 13 residues. CDR3 protein: CSAAGGEDEKLFF.

V and J are TRBV7-9 and TRBJ1-2; TCRdb reports TRBD1, a call that lacks DNA to check it against. There are 16 residues in the CDR3. CDR1 is SEHNR, CDR2 FQNEAQ, per germline (reference sequence). The CDR3 protein is CASSYPPSIHLYGYTF.

J is TRBJ2-1 and V is TRBV5-1. The CDR3 covers 14 residues. Germline values: CDR1 SGHRS, CDR2 YFSETQ. The CDR3 is CASSRTDYYNEQFF.

The rearrangement links TRBV13 to TRBJ2-7; TCRdb gives TRBD1 as the D gene, but with no DNA this cannot be confirmed. CDR1 PRHDT and CDR2 FYEKMQ come from the germline V gene (reference sequence). The CDR3 extends over 14 amino acids. The CDR3 region is CASSARDHTYEQYF. Full variable domain (rest looked up from reference TRBV13 and TRBJ2-7): AAGVIQSPRHLIKEKRETATLKCYPIPRHDTVYWYQQGPGQDPQFLISFYEKMQSDKGSIPDRFSAQQFSDYHSELNMSSLELGDSALYFCASSARDHTYEQYFGPGTRLTVT.

V gene TRBV20-1 combines with J gene TRBJ1-6; TCRdb selects TRBD1, and the lack of DNA leaves this call unchecked. The CDR3 has 15 residues. Germline CDR1 and CDR2: DFQATT and SNEGSKA (reference sequence). CDR3 loop: CSARDRGRYNSPLHF.

The rearrangement uses TRBV13 and TRBJ2-1. Germline V lookup: CDR1 PRHDT, CDR2 FYEKMQ (reference sequence). This CDR3 has 12 residues. The CDR3 protein is CASSRSSGEQFF.

The V gene is TRBV29-1, the J gene TRBJ2-7; checking the TCRdb D call of TRBD1 is not possible without DNA. This CDR3 contains 15 residues. From germline, CDR1 is SQVTM and CDR2 ANQGSEA. The CDR3 loop reads CSVEDRDGLPYEQYF.

V is TRBV13 and J is TRBJ2-1; no DNA is available, so the TRBD1 call from TCRdb remains unchecked. Germline V lookup: CDR1 PRHDT, CDR2 FYEKMQ (reference sequence). This CDR3 comprises 15 residues. CDR3 in amino acids: CASSSGGTGYNEQFF.